This T cell receptor (beta chain) was sequenced for a study of blood T cell repertoires in COVID-19. The germline V gene has CDR1 MNHEY and CDR2 SMNVEV (reference sequence). This CDR3 has 14 amino acids. Trimming removed 1 base at V and 2 bases at J, with 9 bases between. Clones were read by immunoSEQ multiplex PCR, and TCRdb kept only the in-frame ones, dropping some. The table shows some 230,000 clones, with about 86% occurring only once. The chain uses TRBV27 and TRBJ2-7, with D maybe TRBD1 (6 bases). This receptor was taken from a woman aged 55-75 years with acute or convalescent COVID-19. The specimen sequenced was peripheral blood. The CDR3 region has the DNA TGTGCCAGCAGTTTATATCCAGGGGCCTACGAGCAGTACTTC. This codes for CASSLYPGAYEQYF.